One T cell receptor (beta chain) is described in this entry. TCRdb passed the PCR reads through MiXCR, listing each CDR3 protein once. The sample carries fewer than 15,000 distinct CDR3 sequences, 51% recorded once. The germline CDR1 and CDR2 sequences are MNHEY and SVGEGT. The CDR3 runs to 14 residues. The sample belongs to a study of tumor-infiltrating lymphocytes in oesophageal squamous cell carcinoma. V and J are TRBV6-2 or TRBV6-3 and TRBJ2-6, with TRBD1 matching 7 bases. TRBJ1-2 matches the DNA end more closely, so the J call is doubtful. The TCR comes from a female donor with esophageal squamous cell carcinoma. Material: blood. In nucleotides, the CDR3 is TGTGCCAGCAGTGTACAGGGGTCTAACTATGGCTACACCTTC. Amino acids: CASSVQGSNYGYTF.